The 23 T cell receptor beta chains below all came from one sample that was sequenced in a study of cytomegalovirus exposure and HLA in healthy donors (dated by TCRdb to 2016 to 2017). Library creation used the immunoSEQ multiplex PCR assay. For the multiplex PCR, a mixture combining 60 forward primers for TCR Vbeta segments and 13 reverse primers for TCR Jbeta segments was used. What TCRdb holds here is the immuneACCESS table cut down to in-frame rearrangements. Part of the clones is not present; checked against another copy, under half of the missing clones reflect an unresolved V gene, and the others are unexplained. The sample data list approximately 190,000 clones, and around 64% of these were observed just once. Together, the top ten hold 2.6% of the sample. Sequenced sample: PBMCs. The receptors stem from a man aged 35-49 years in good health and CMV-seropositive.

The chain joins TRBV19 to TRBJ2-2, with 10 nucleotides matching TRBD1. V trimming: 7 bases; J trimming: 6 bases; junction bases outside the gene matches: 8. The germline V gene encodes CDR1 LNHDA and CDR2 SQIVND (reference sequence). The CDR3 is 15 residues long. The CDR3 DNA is TGTGCCAGTAACTCCCGGACAGGGGGGGCCGGGGAGCTGTTTTTT. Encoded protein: CASNSRTGGAGELFF. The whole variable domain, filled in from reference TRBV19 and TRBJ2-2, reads DGGITQSPKYLFRKEGQNVTLSCEQNLNHDAMYWYRQDPGQGLRLIYYSQIVNDFQKGDIAEGYSVSREKKESFPLTVTSAQKNPTAFYLCASNSRTGGAGELFFGEGSRLTVL.

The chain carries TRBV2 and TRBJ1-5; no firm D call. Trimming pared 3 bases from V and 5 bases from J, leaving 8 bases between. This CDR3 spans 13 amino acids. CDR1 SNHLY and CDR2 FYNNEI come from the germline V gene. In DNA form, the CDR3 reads TGTGCCAGCAGTGATAGACGGGATCAGCCCCAGCATTTT. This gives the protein CASSDRRDQPQHF. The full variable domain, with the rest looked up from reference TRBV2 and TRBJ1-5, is EPEVTQTPSHQVTQMGQEVILRCVPISNHLYFYWYRQILGQKVEFLVSFYNNEISEKSEIFDDQFSVERPDGSNFTLKIRSTKLEDSAMYFCASSDRRDQPQHFGDGTRLSIL.

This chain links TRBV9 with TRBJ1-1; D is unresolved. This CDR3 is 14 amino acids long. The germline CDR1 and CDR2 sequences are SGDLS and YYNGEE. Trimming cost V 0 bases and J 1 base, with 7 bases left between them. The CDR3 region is CASSVVGENTEAFF. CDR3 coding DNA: TGTGCCAGCAGCGTAGTCGGGGAGAACACTGAAGCTTTCTTT.

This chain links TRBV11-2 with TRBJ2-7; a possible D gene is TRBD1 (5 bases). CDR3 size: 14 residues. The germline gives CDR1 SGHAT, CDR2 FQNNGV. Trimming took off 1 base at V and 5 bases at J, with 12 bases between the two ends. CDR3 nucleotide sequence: TGTGCCAGCAGCTTAGCAGGGCCCTCTCACGAGCAGTACTTC. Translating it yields CASSLAGPSHEQYF. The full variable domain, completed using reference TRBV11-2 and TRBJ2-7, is EAGVAQSPRYKIIEKRQSVAFWCNPISGHATLYWYQQILGQGPKLLIQFQNNGVVDDSQLPKDRFSAERLKGVDSTLKIQPAKLEDSAVYLCASSLAGPSHEQYFGPGTRLTVT.

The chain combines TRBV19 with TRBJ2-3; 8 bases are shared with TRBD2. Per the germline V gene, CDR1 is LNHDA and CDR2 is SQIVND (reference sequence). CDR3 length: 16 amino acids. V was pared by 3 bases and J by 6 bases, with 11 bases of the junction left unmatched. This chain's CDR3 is CASSMDAGGRRDTQYF. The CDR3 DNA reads TGTGCCAGTAGTATGGACGCGGGGGGCCGAAGGGATACGCAGTATTTT. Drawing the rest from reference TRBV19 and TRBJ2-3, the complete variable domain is DGGITQSPKYLFRKEGQNVTLSCEQNLNHDAMYWYRQDPGQGLRLIYYSQIVNDFQKGDIAEGYSVSREKKESFPLTVTSAQKNPTAFYLCASSMDAGGRRDTQYFGPGTRLTVL.

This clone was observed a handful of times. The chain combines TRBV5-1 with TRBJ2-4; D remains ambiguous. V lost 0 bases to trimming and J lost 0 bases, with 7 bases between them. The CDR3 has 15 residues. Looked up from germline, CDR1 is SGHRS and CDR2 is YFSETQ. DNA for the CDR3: TGCGCCAGCAGCTTGGACAGAGTAGCCAAAAACATTCAGTACTTC. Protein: CASSLDRVAKNIQYF. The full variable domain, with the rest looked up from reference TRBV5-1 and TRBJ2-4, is KAGVTQTPRYLIKTRGQQVTLSCSPISGHRSVSWYQQTPGQGLQFLFEYFSETQRNKGNFPGRFSGRQFSNSRSEMNVSTLELGDSALYLCASSLDRVAKNIQYFGAGTRLSVL.

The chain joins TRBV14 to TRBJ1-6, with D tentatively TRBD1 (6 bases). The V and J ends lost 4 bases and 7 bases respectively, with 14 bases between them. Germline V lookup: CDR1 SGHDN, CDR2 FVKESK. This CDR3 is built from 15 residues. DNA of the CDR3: TGTGCCAGCAGCCCCGAGACAGGAGCGAATTCACCCCTCCACTTT. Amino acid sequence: CASSPETGANSPLHF.

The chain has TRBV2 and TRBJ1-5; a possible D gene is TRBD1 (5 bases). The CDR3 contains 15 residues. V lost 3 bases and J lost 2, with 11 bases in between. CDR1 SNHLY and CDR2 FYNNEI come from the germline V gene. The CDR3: CASSDLDTGNQPQHF. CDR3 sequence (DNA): TGTGCCAGCAGTGACTTGGACACAGGCAATCAGCCCCAGCATTTT.

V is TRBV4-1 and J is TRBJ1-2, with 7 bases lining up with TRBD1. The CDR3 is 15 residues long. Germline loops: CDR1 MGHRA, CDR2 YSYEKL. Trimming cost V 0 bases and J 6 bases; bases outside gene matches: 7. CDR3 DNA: TGCGCCAGCAGCCAAGAGAACCGGGACAGAGATGGCTACACCTTC. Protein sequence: CASSQENRDRDGYTF.

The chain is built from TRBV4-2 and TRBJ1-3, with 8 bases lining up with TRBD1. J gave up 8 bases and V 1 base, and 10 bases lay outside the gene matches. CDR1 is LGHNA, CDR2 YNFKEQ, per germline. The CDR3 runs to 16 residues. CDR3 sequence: CASSQAPQGAWDTIYF. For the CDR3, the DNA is TGTGCCAGCAGCCAAGCCCCCCAGGGGGCCTGGGACACCATATATTTT.

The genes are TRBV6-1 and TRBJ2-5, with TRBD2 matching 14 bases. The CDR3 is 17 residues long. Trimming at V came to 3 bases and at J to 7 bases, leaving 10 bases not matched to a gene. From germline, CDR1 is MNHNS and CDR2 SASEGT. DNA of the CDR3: TGTGCCAGCAGTGACCCGGGACTAGCGGGGGACACAGGGACCCAGTACTTC. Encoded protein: CASSDPGLAGDTGTQYF.

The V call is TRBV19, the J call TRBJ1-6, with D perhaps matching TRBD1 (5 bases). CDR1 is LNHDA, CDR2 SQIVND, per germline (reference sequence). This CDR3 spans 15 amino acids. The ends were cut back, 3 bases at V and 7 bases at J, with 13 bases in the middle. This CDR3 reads CASSMGVAGNSPLHF. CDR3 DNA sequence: TGTGCCAGTAGTATGGGGGTTGCGGGGAATTCACCCCTCCACTTT.

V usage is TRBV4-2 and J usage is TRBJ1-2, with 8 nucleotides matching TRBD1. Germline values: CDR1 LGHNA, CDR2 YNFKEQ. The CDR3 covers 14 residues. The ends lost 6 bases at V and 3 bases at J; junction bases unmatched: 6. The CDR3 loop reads CASRRTGRDYGYTF. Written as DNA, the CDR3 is TGTGCCAGCAGGCGGACAGGGCGGGACTATGGCTACACCTTC.

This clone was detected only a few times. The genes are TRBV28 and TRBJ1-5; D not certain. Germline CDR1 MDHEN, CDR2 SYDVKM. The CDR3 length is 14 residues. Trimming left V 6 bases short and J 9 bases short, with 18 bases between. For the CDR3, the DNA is TGTGCCAGCAGCCCCGCGACTGAGGATCGGCCCCAGCATTTT. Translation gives CASSPATEDRPQHF.

CDR3 coding DNA: TGTCCCATTCGGAGACAGGGCAACTATGGCTACACCTTC. Its protein product is CPIRRQGNYGYTF. The rearrangement uses TRBV27 and TRBJ1-2, with 7 bases fitting TRBD1. The length of the CDR3 is 13 residues. Germline loops: CDR1 MNHEY, CDR2 SMNVEV (reference sequence).

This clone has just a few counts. The CDR3 region has the DNA TGTGCCAGCAGCTTGCAGGGGGACGAGTGGATCGATGAGCAGTTCTTC. This sequence encodes CASSLQGDEWIDEQFF. The rearrangement joins TRBV5-6 to TRBJ2-1; TRBD1 agrees at 7 bases. CDR1 is SGHDT and CDR2 is YYEEEE in the germline V gene. This CDR3 region has 16 residues. Trimming took 1 base from V and 8 from J; bases not matched to a gene: 12.

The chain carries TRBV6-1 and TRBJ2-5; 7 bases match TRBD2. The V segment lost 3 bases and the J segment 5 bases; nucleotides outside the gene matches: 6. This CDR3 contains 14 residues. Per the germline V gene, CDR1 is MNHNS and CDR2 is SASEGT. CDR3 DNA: TGTGCCAGCAGTGAGGGATGGCGGGGGGAGACCCAGTACTTC. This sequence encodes CASSEGWRGETQYF.

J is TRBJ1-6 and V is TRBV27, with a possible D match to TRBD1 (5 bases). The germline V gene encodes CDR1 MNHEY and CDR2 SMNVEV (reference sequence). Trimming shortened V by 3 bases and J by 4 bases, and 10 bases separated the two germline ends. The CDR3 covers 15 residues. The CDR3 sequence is CASSLAGLYNSPLHF. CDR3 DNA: TGTGCCAGCAGTTTGGCAGGGCTGTATAATTCACCCCTCCACTTT.

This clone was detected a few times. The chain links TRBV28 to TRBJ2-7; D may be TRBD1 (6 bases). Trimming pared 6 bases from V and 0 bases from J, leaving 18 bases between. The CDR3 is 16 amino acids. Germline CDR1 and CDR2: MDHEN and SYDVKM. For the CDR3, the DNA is TGTGCCAGCAGCTCCCGCAGGGGTCTGAGCTCCTACGAGCAGTACTTC. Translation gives CASSSRRGLSSYEQYF.

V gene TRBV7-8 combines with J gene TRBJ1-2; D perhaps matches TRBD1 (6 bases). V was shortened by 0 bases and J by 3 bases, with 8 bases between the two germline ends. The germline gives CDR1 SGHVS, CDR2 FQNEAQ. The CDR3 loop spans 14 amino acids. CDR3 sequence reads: CASSLAGQDYGYTF. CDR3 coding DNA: TGTGCCAGCAGCTTAGCGGGACAAGACTATGGCTACACCTTC.

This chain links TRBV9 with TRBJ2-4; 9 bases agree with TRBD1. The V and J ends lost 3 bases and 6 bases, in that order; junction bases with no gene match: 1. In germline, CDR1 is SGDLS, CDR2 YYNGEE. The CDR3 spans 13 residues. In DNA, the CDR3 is TGTGCCAGCAGCGGACAGGGGGGAAACATTCAGTACTTC. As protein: CASSGQGGNIQYF. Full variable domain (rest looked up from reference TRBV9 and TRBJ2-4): DSGVTQTPKHLITATGQRVTLRCSPRSGDLSVYWYQQSLDQGLQFLIQYYNGEERAKGNILERFSAQQFPDLHSELNLSSLELGDSALYFCASSGQGGNIQYFGAGTRLSVL.

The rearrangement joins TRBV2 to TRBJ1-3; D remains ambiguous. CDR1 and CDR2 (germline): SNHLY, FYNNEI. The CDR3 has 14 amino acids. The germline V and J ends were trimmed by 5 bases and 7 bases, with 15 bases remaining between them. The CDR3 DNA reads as TGTGCCAGCAGTAGTAGGGCCCGAGGGAACACCATATATTTT. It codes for CASSSRARGNTIYF.

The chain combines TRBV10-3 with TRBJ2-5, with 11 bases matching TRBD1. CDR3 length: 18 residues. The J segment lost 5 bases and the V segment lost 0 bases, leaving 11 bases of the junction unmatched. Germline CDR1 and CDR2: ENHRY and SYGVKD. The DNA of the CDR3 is TGTGCCATCAGTGAGTCGGCAGAGGACAGGGGGCTGGGGGAGACCCAGTACTTC. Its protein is CAISESAEDRGLGETQYF.